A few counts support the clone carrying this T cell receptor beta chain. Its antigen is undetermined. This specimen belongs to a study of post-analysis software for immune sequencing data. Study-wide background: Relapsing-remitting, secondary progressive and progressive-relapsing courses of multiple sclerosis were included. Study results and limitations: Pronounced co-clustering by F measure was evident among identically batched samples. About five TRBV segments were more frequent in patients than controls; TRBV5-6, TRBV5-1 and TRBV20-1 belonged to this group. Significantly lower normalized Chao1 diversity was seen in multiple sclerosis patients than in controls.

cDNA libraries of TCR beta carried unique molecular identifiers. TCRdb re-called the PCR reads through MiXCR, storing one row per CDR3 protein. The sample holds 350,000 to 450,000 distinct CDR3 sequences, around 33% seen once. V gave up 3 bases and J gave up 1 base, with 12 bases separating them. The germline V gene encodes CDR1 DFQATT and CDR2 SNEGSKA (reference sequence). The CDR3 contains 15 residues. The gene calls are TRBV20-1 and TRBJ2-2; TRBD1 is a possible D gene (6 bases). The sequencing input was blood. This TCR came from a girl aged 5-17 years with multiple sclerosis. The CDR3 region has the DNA TGCAGTGCTAGTGGGCGACAGGTGAACACCGGGGAGCTGTTTTTT. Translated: CSASGRQVNTGELFF.